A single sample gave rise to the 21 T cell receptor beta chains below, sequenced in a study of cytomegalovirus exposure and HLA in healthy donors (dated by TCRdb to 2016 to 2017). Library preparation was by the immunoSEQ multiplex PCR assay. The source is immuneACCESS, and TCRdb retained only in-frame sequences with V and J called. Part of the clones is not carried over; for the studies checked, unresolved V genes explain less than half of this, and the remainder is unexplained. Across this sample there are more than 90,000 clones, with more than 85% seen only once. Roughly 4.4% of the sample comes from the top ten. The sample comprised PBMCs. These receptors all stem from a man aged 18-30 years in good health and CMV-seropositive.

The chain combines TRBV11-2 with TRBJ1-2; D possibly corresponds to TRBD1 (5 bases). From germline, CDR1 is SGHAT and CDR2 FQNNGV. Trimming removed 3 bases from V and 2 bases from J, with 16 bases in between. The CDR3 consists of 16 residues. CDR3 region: CASSLEGSRANYGYTF. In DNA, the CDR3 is TGTGCCAGCAGCTTGGAGGGCTCCAGGGCCAACTATGGCTACACCTTC.

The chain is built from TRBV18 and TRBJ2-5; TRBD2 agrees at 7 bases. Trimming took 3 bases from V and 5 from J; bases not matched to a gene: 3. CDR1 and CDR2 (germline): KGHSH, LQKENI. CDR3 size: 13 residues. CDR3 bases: TGTGCCAGCTCACCCGGGGGGTCGGAGACCCAGTACTTC. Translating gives CASSPGGSETQYF.

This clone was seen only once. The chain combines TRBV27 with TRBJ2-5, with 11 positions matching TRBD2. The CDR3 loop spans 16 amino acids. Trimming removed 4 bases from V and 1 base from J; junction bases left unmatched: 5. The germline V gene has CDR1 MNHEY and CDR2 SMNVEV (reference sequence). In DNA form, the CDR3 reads TGTGCCAGCAGTTCAATCCTAGCGGGGGGCCAAGAGACCCAGTACTTC. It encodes CASSSILAGGQETQYF.

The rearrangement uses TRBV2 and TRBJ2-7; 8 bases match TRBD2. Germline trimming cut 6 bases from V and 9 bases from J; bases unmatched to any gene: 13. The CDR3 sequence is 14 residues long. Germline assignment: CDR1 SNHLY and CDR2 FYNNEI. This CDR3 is CASSLSGARRGQYF. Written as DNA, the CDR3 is TGTGCCAGCAGCCTTAGCGGGGCCCGCCGAGGGCAGTACTTC.

In DNA form, the CDR3 reads TGTGCCAGCAGTTACTCGGGCAGTAACTATGGCTACACCTTC. Protein product: CASSYSGSNYGYTF. The chain joins TRBV6-5 to TRBJ1-2; D not resolved. V lost 0 bases, J lost 1 base, and 6 bases lay in between. The CDR3 is 14 residues long. CDR1 MNHEY and CDR2 SVGAGI come from the germline V gene.

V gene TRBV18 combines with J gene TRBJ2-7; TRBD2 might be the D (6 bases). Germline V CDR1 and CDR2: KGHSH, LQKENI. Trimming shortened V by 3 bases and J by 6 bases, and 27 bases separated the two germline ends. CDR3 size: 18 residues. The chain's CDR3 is CASSPTLPWDFSVSEQYF. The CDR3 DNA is TGTGCCAGCTCACCGACCCTCCCATGGGACTTCTCGGTCTCCGAGCAGTACTTC.

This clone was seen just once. CDR3 bases: TGCGCCAGCAGTGAGTATAGAGACTATGGCTACACCTTC. It is translated as CASSEYRDYGYTF. The V gene is TRBV10-1, the J gene TRBJ1-2, with D unresolved. Germline-derived CDR1 and CDR2 are WNHNN and SYGVQD (reference sequence). The CDR3 is 13 residues long. V lost 1 base, J lost 3 bases, and 6 bases lay in between.

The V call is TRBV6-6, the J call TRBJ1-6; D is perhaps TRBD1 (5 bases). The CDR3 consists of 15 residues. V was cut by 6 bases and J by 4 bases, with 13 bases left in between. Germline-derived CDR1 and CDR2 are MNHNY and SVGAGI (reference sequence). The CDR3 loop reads CASRQDSEYNSPLHF. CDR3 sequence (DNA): TGTGCCAGCAGGCAAGACAGCGAATATAATTCACCCCTCCACTTT.

The CDR3 sequence is CASSSGTSGDNEQFF. The CDR3 DNA follows: TGTGCCAGCAGCTCTGGGACTAGCGGGGACAATGAGCAGTTCTTC. This sequence joins TRBV5-4 and TRBJ2-1; 13 bases align to TRBD2. The CDR3 totals 15 residues. V lost 3 bases to trimming and J lost 5 bases; unmatched junction nucleotides: 2. Germline CDR1 SGHNT, CDR2 YYREEE (reference sequence).

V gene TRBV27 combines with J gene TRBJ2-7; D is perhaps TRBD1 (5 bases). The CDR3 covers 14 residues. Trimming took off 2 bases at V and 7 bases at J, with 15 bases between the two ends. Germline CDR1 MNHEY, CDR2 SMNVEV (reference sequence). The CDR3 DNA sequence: TGTGCCAGCAGTTTAGGCCAGGGAATGGAGGAGCAGTACTTC. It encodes CASSLGQGMEEQYF.

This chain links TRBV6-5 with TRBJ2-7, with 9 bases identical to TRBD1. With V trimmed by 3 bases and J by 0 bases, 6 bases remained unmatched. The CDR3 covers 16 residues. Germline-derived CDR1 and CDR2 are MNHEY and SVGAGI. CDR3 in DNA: TGTGCCAGCAGTTATACCGGGACAGGGAGCTCCTACGAGCAGTACTTC. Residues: CASSYTGTGSSYEQYF.

The CDR3, as DNA: TGCGCCAGCAATGGGGGCGGGTCCGGGGAGCTGTTTTTT. Translation gives CASNGGGSGELFF. J is TRBJ2-2 and V is TRBV5-1, with D maybe TRBD1 (6 bases). Per the germline V gene, CDR1 is SGHRS and CDR2 is YFSETQ. The CDR3 contains 13 residues. V gave up 6 bases and J gave up 6 bases, with 12 bases separating them.

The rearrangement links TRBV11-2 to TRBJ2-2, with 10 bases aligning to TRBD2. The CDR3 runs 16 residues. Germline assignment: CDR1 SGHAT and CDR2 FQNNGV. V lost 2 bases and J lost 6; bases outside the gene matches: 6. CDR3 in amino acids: CASSLSGTSVAGELFF. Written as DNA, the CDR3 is TGTGCCAGCAGCTTATCCGGGACTAGCGTCGCCGGGGAGCTGTTTTTT.

DNA of the CDR3: TGTGCCAGCGACTATAACAGGGGAAACACTGAAGCTTTCTTT. It translates to CASDYNRGNTEAFF. The J gene is TRBJ1-1, the V gene TRBV19; 7 bases line up with TRBD1. CDR1 and CDR2 (germline): LNHDA, SQIVND (reference sequence). Losses at the gene ends were 9 bases for V and 2 bases for J; bases not matched to a gene: 9. The CDR3 loop spans 14 amino acids.

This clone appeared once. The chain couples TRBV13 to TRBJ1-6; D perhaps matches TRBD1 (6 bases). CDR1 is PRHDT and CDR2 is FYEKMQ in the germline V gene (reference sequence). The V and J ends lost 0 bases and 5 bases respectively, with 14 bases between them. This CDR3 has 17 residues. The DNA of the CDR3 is TGTGCCAGCAGCTTAGGAATGAGGGGGGGTAATAATTCACCCCTCCACTTT. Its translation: CASSLGMRGGNNSPLHF. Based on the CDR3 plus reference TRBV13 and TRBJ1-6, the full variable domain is AAGVIQSPRHLIKEKRETATLKCYPIPRHDTVYWYQQGPGQDPQFLISFYEKMQSDKGSIPDRFSAQQFSDYHSELNMSSLELGDSALYFCASSLGMRGGNNSPLHFGNGTRLTVT.

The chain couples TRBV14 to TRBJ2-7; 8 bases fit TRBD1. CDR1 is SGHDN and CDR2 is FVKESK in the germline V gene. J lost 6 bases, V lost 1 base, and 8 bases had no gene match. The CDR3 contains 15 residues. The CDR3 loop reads CASSQGRGHRGEQYF. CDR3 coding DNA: TGTGCCAGCAGCCAAGGCAGGGGGCACAGGGGCGAGCAGTACTTC.

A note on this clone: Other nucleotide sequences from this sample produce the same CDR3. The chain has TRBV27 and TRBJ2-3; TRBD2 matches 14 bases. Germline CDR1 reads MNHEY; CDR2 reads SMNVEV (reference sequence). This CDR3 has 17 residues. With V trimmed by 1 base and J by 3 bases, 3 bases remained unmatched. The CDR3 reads CASSLLTSGGATDTQYF. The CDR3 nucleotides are TGTGCCAGCAGTTTATTGACTAGCGGGGGGGCGACAGATACGCAGTATTTT.

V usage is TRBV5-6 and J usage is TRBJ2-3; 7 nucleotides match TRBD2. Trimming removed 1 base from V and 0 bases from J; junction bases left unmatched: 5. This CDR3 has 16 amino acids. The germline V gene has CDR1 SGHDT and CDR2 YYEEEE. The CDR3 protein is CASSLIPGLSTDTQYF. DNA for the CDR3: TGTGCCAGCAGCTTGATCCCGGGACTAAGCACAGATACGCAGTATTTT.

The CDR3 nucleotides are TGTGCCAGCAGTCCCGGACAGGGAATTTCACCCCTCCACTTT. Amino acids: CASSPGQGISPLHF. V and J are TRBV6-4 and TRBJ1-6; TRBD1 agrees at 8 bases. The CDR3 has 14 residues. CDR1 is MRHNA, CDR2 SNTAGT, per germline. J gave up 9 bases and V 5 bases, and 6 bases lay outside the gene matches.

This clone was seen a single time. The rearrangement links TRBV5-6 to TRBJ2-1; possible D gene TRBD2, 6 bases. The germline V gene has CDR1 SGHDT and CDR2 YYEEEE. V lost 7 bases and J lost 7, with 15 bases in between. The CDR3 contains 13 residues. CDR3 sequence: CASHSGAGNEQFF. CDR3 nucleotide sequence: TGTGCCAGCCACTCTGGGGCGGGGAATGAGCAGTTCTTC. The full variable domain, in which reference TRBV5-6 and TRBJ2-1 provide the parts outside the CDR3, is DAGVTQSPTHLIKTRGQQVTLRCSPKSGHDTVSWYQQALGQGPQFIFQYYEEEERQRGNFPDRFSGHQFPNYSSELNVNALLLGDSALYLCASHSGAGNEQFFGPGTRLTVL.

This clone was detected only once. CDR3 DNA: TGTGCCAGTAACCGGGGTGTGGCACTCAATCAGCCCCAGCATTTT. Translated: CASNRGVALNQPQHF. This chain uses TRBV19 with TRBJ1-5; no definite D call. Trimming left V 7 bases short and J 3 bases short, with 16 bases between. The CDR3 spans 15 residues. Germline assignment: CDR1 LNHDA and CDR2 SQIVND (reference sequence).